The 27 T cell receptor beta chains listed next were all sequenced from one sample in a study of OX40 agonist ivuxolimab in advanced cancers. Assay: immunoSEQ multiplex PCR; the TCRdb copy retains only in-frame clones and omits some. The repertoire holds about 120,000 clones, with around 89% as singletons. Source: CD4+ or CD8+ T cells sorted from blood, taken in a trial of the OX40 agonist ivuxolimab. The source is an adult with an advanced solid tumor such as melanoma, head and neck, liver or kidney cancer.

CDR3: CASNRGNTEAFF. CDR3 bases: TGTGCCAGCAACAGGGGGAACACTGAAGCTTTCTTT. V gene TRBV2 combines with J gene TRBJ1-1; TRBD1 aligns across 7 bases. The V gene's germline CDR1 is SNHLY and CDR2 FYNNEI. With 7 bases clipped from V and 1 base from J, the junction kept 0 bases outside the gene matches. CDR3 length: 12 residues.

The chain is built from TRBV4-2 and TRBJ2-3, with 8 bases fitting TRBD1. The CDR3 runs 15 residues. V trimming: 5 bases; J trimming: 3 bases; junction bases outside the gene matches: 7. Germline loops: CDR1 LGHNA, CDR2 YNFKEQ. The CDR3 DNA follows: TGTGCCAGCAGCGACAGGGGACACGCTACAGATACGCAGTATTTT. As protein: CASSDRGHATDTQYF.

The chain uses TRBV18 and TRBJ1-5; D is undetermined. This CDR3 has 13 amino acids. CDR1 is KGHSH and CDR2 is LQKENI in the germline V gene. V gave up 3 bases and J gave up 1 base, with 4 bases separating them. The CDR3 nucleotides are TGTGCCAGCTCACCGGAGAGCAATCAGCCCCAGCATTTT. Amino acid sequence: CASSPESNQPQHF.

The chain has TRBV28 and TRBJ2-3, with unresolved D. The CDR3 has 13 residues. The V end was cut by 5 bases, the J end by 5 bases, with 11 bases between. Germline V gives CDR1 MDHEN, CDR2 SYDVKM. The CDR3 DNA follows: TGTGCCAGCAGTGGACCGCCGATAGATACGCAGTATTTT. Its protein is CASSGPPIDTQYF.

This chain joins TRBV29-1 and TRBJ2-7; the D gene is possibly TRBD2 (5 bases). The CDR3 has 12 amino acids. CDR1 and CDR2 (germline): SQVTM, ANQGSEA. V dropped 6 bases and J dropped 2 bases, with 11 bases sitting between them. CDR3 protein: CSVQDGTYEQYF. In nucleotides, the CDR3 is TGCAGCGTCCAGGACGGGACCTACGAGCAGTACTTC.

The chain recombines TRBV7-9 with TRBJ2-3, with D unclear. Trimming stripped 7 bases from V and 6 bases from J, with 8 bases between. Germline V gene data show CDR1 as SEHNR and CDR2 as FQNEAQ (reference sequence). The CDR3 covers 11 residues. The CDR3: CASTLSDTQYF. CDR3 coding DNA: TGTGCCAGCACCCTTAGCGATACGCAGTATTTT.

The genes are TRBV30 and TRBJ1-5, with 7 bases fitting TRBD1. Per the germline V gene, CDR1 is GTSNPN and CDR2 is SVGIG (reference sequence). The trim removed 2 bases at V and 7 bases at J, leaving 14 bases unmatched. The CDR3 extends over 16 amino acids. The CDR3: CAWSHRTGPTGQPQHF. The DNA for the CDR3 is TGTGCCTGGAGTCATAGGACAGGACCCACGGGCCAGCCCCAGCATTTT. The whole variable domain, remainder taken from reference TRBV30 and TRBJ1-5, is SQTIHQWPATLVQPVGSPLSLECTVEGTSNPNLYWYRQAAGRGLQLLFYSVGIGQISSEVPQNLSASRPQDRQFILSSKKLLLSDSGFYLCAWSHRTGPTGQPQHFGDGTRLSIL.

The gene calls are TRBV7-2 and TRBJ2-7, with D unclear. The CDR3 totals 15 residues. V gave up 1 base and J gave up 3 bases, with 13 bases separating them. Germline values: CDR1 SGHTA, CDR2 FQGNSA. For the CDR3, the DNA is TGTGCCAGCAGCTTAGGCGACTTCCGAATCTACGAGCAGTACTTC. This sequence encodes CASSLGDFRIYEQYF.

The V and J genes are TRBV11-3 and TRBJ2-3; D call uncertain. The CDR3 is 13 amino acids. Germline CDR1 and CDR2: SGHNT and YENEEA. V was pared by 0 bases and J by 3 bases, with 4 bases between. CDR3 sequence: CASSLEETDTQYF. DNA of the CDR3: TGTGCCAGCAGCTTAGAAGAGACAGATACGCAGTATTTT.

This chain connects TRBV19 to TRBJ2-3, with 9 bases aligning to TRBD1. V lost 6 bases to trimming and J lost 4 bases; unmatched junction nucleotides: 14. Germline CDR1 and CDR2: LNHDA and SQIVND (reference sequence). The CDR3 is 17 amino acids. The CDR3: CASSQPGQGTGADTQYF. In DNA, the CDR3 is TGTGCCAGTAGCCAGCCGGGACAGGGAACTGGTGCAGATACGCAGTATTTT.

The chain joins TRBV28 to TRBJ2-1; 9 bases agree with TRBD2. This CDR3 is built from 14 residues. CDR1 and CDR2 from the germline V gene are MDHEN and SYDVKM. V lost 4 bases and J lost 7; bases outside the gene matches: 5. CDR3 coding DNA: TGTGCCAGCAGTTCCGGGACTAGCCTGAATGAGCAGTTCTTC. As protein: CASSSGTSLNEQFF.

The gene calls are TRBV25-1 and TRBJ2-5; 8 bases agree with TRBD1. CDR1 MGHDK and CDR2 SYGVNS come from the germline V gene. This CDR3 comprises 14 residues. V lost 3 bases, J lost 5 bases, and 5 bases stayed unmatched. CDR3 coding DNA: TGTGCCAGCAGTGATACAGGGGGGCTGGAGACCCAGTACTTC. Its protein is CASSDTGGLETQYF.

In the case of this clone: Other nucleotide sequences from this sample produce the same CDR3. V gene TRBV30 combines with J gene TRBJ1-1; D possibly corresponds to TRBD1 (5 bases). This CDR3 has 13 amino acids. CDR1 is GTSNPN, CDR2 SVGIG, per germline (reference sequence). V was cut by 0 bases and J by 5 bases, with 10 bases left in between. The DNA of the CDR3 is TGTGCCTGGAGTGTACTTGGGGGGACTGAAGCTTTCTTT. Translation gives CAWSVLGGTEAFF. Filled out from reference TRBV30 and TRBJ1-1, the complete variable domain reads SQTIHQWPATLVQPVGSPLSLECTVEGTSNPNLYWYRQAAGRGLQLLFYSVGIGQISSEVPQNLSASRPQDRQFILSSKKLLLSDSGFYLCAWSVLGGTEAFFGQGTRLTVV.

The chain joins TRBV7-2 to TRBJ2-5, with a possible D match to TRBD1 (6 bases). The CDR3 consists of 15 residues. Germline CDR1 and CDR2: SGHTA and FQGNSA. V was shortened by 1 base and J by 5 bases, with 14 bases between the two germline ends. This chain's CDR3 is CASSLEARGTETQYF. Here the CDR3 DNA reads TGTGCCAGCAGCTTAGAGGCCAGGGGAACCGAGACCCAGTACTTC. Together with reference TRBV7-2 and TRBJ2-5, the CDR3 gives the full variable domain: GAGVSQSPSNKVTEKGKDVELRCDPISGHTALYWYRQSLGQGLEFLIYFQGNSAPDKSGLPSDRFSAERTGGSVSTLTIQRTQQEDSAVYLCASSLEARGTETQYFGPGTRLLVL.

The chain has TRBV19 and TRBJ2-2; D might be TRBD1 (7 bases). This CDR3 region has 15 residues. Germline V gene data show CDR1 as LNHDA and CDR2 as SQIVND (reference sequence). V gave up 4 bases and J gave up 4 bases, with 13 bases separating them. CDR3 in DNA: TGTGCCAGTAGTACCAGACAGGGAGGCACCGGGGAGCTGTTTTTT. Its protein is CASSTRQGGTGELFF.

The chain couples TRBV5-1 to TRBJ2-7; TRBD1 aligns across 8 bases. The V gene end was trimmed by 5 bases and the J gene end by 7 bases; junction bases not matched to a gene: 2. The CDR3 spans 11 residues. Germline-derived CDR1 and CDR2 are SGHRS and YFSETQ. The CDR3 coding sequence is TGCGCCAGCAGACAGGGGGATGAGCAGTACTTC. It specifies CASRQGDEQYF.

The chain recombines TRBV27 with TRBJ1-5; D not certain. Trimming removed 4 bases at V and 0 bases at J, with 13 bases between. CDR1 is MNHEY, CDR2 SMNVEV, per germline (reference sequence). This CDR3 comprises 16 residues. The CDR3 DNA is TGTGCCAGCAGTTCCGGGAGACAACTTAGCAATCAGCCCCAGCATTTT. The encoded protein is CASSSGRQLSNQPQHF.

The genes are TRBV5-1 and TRBJ2-3, with a possible D match to TRBD2 (6 bases). The CDR3 contains 14 residues. V was shortened by 2 bases and J by 7 bases, with 14 bases between the two germline ends. Per germline, CDR1 SGHRS and CDR2 YFSETQ. The CDR3 here is CASSLGYGGNTQYF. The CDR3 coding sequence is TGCGCCAGCAGCTTAGGGTACGGGGGAAATACGCAGTATTTT.

The chain employs TRBV19 and TRBJ2-7, with a weak D call TRBD1 (5 bases). The CDR3 has 13 amino acids. The ends were cut back, 5 bases at V and 4 bases at J, with 12 bases in the middle. The germline V gene encodes CDR1 LNHDA and CDR2 SQIVND (reference sequence). The DNA for the CDR3 is TGTGCCAGTAGTTCTGGAAGGGGATACGAGCAGTACTTC. Amino acids: CASSSGRGYEQYF.

V gene TRBV7-9 combines with J gene TRBJ1-1, with TRBD1 as a possible D gene (5 bases). The germline CDR1 and CDR2 sequences are SEHNR and FQNEAQ (reference sequence). The ends were cut back, 5 bases at V and 7 bases at J, with 14 bases in the middle. The CDR3 totals 13 residues. The CDR3 region has the DNA TGTGCCAGCAGCCCTGTGGGACGGTTTGAAGCTTTCTTT. Translating gives CASSPVGRFEAFF. Variable domain in full (rest from reference TRBV7-9 and TRBJ1-1): DTGVSQNPRHKITKRGQNVTFRCDPISEHNRLYWYRQTLGQGPEFLTYFQNEAQLEKSRLLSDRFSAERPKGSFSTLEIQRTEQGDSAMYLCASSPVGRFEAFFGQGTRLTVV.

The chain carries TRBV19 and TRBJ1-1; tentatively, D is TRBD1 (6 bases). CDR3 length: 14 residues. The germline V gene has CDR1 LNHDA and CDR2 SQIVND (reference sequence). Trimming shortened V by 4 bases and J by 5 bases, and 14 bases separated the two germline ends. CDR3 sequence (DNA): TGTGCCAGTAGTAGAACAGGGATGGGTACTGAAGCTTTCTTT. Protein: CASSRTGMGTEAFF.

The chain recombines TRBV30 with TRBJ2-3; 7 bases are a match to TRBD1. Looked up from germline, CDR1 is GTSNPN and CDR2 is SVGIG (reference sequence). This CDR3 is built from 13 residues. The V segment lost 5 bases and the J segment 0 bases; nucleotides outside the gene matches: 2. CDR3 in amino acids: CAWATGSTDTQYF. CDR3 coding DNA: TGTGCCTGGGCGACAGGGAGCACAGATACGCAGTATTTT.

The rearrangement joins TRBV5-6 to TRBJ1-2; no definite D call. V dropped 4 bases and J dropped 4 bases, with 14 bases sitting between them. Germline loops: CDR1 SGHDT, CDR2 YYEEEE. The CDR3 runs to 14 residues. The DNA for the CDR3 is TGTGCCAGCAGCAATGGTCGGGGTAGCTATGGCTACACCTTC. Amino acids: CASSNGRGSYGYTF.

The genes are TRBV4-1 and TRBJ2-3, with D unresolved. Germline CDR1 is MGHRA and CDR2 is YSYEKL. CDR3 size: 16 residues. V dropped 1 base and J dropped 0 bases, with 11 bases sitting between them. The CDR3 nucleotides are TGCGCCAGCAGCCAAGTTTTTGCTACTAGCACAGATACGCAGTATTTT. Translated, it gives CASSQVFATSTDTQYF.

J is TRBJ2-7 and V is TRBV30; D might be TRBD1 (5 bases). V was clipped by 0 bases and J by 1 base, with 10 bases between them. CDR1 and CDR2 (germline): GTSNPN, SVGIG (reference sequence). CDR3 length equals 14 residues. CDR3 in amino acids: CAWSVQVQSYEQYF. The CDR3 DNA reads as TGTGCCTGGAGTGTACAGGTTCAGTCCTACGAGCAGTACTTC.

This clone appeared a few times. The chain has TRBV6-5 and TRBJ1-6, with D perhaps TRBD1 (5 bases). CDR3 size: 15 residues. Trimming removed 7 bases at V and 7 bases at J, with 17 bases between. Germline-derived CDR1 and CDR2 are MNHEY and SVGAGI. CDR3: CASTTEGRENSPLHF. CDR3 in DNA: TGTGCCAGCACCACGGAGGGACGGGAGAATTCACCCCTCCACTTT.

This clone occurred a few times. The chain carries TRBV25-1 and TRBJ1-6; D may be TRBD1 (6 bases). Germline V lookup: CDR1 MGHDK, CDR2 SYGVNS. CDR3 length: 13 residues. Trimming took 6 bases from V and 11 from J, leaving 14 bases between them. The CDR3 protein is CASSLTGMTPLHF. The CDR3 DNA is TGTGCCAGCAGCCTCACAGGGATGACACCCCTCCACTTT. Supplemented by reference TRBV25-1 and TRBJ1-6, the full variable domain reads EADIYQTPRYLVIGTGKKITLECSQTMGHDKMYWYQQDPGMELHLIHYSYGVNSTEKGDLSSESTVSRIRTEHFPLTLESARPSHTSQYLCASSLTGMTPLHFGNGTRLTVT.